What follows are 13 T cell receptor beta chains derived from one specimen sequenced in a study of PD-L1 blockade in urothelial cancer. Repertoires were generated with immunoSEQ multiplex PCR, while TCRdb's copy carries only in-frame clones and drops some. The data show around 41,000 clones, 83% seen once. This sample's time point: peripheral blood 6 weeks after treatment start. The sample was PBMCs, taken around atezolizumab (anti-PD-L1) treatment. Receptors originate from a man in his sixties with urothelial cancer.

The chain couples TRBV28 to TRBJ2-2; D uncertain. Trimming removed 2 bases from V and 5 bases from J, with 9 bases in between. Germline CDR1 and CDR2: MDHEN and SYDVKM. The CDR3 sequence is 14 residues long. The DNA of the CDR3 is TGTGCCAGCAGTTTAGTGGCAGGTACCGGGGAGCTGTTTTTT. Translation: CASSLVAGTGELFF.

This clone was counted a few times. V usage is TRBV18 and J usage is TRBJ1-1; D remains unclear. CDR1 is KGHSH and CDR2 is LQKENI in the germline V gene. Trimming removed 4 bases at V and 2 bases at J, with 8 bases between. CDR3 length: 13 residues. This CDR3 is CASSQDINTEAFF. The CDR3 DNA reads as TGTGCCAGCTCACAAGACATCAACACTGAAGCTTTCTTT.

The V call is TRBV28, the J call TRBJ2-7; D is possibly TRBD1 (6 bases). CDR1 and CDR2 (germline): MDHEN, SYDVKM. V lost 6 bases and J lost 3, with 15 bases in between. The CDR3 has 14 amino acids. CDR3 in amino acids: CASRIQGRGYEQYF. The CDR3 coding sequence is TGTGCCAGCAGGATACAGGGTAGGGGCTACGAGCAGTACTTC.

Comments on this clone: This could be a read error, since a much larger clone is one nucleotide away. Other DNA variants within this sample encode the same CDR3. The V and J genes are TRBV30 and TRBJ1-3, with TRBD1 as a possible D gene (6 bases). The length of the CDR3 is 14 residues. Germline values: CDR1 GTSNPN, CDR2 SVGIG (reference sequence). CDR3 sequence reads: CAWSRGGTGNTIYF. Here the CDR3 DNA reads TGTGCCTGGAGTAGGGGGGGGACTGGGAACACCATATATTTT.

The CDR3 here is CASSQSGQGGQPQHF. Here the CDR3 DNA reads TGTGCCAGCAGCCAATCCGGACAGGGTGGTCAGCCCCAGCATTTT. This chain links TRBV4-2 with TRBJ1-5; 8 bases line up with TRBD1. The V gene end was trimmed by 2 bases and the J gene end by 6 bases; junction bases not matched to a gene: 6. This CDR3 spans 15 amino acids. Looked up from germline, CDR1 is LGHNA and CDR2 is YNFKEQ.

This chain links TRBV2 with TRBJ2-7; D is ambiguous. V gave up 0 bases and J gave up 4 bases, with 13 bases separating them. Germline assignment: CDR1 SNHLY and CDR2 FYNNEI. This CDR3 has 15 amino acids. Here the CDR3 DNA reads TGTGCCAGCAGTGAAGCGCTTGGCAGATCTTACGAGCAGTACTTC. Its translation is CASSEALGRSYEQYF.

This clone was seen a few times. V gene TRBV28 combines with J gene TRBJ2-5, with D possibly matching TRBD1 (6 bases). CDR3 size: 16 residues. Trimming stripped 6 bases from V and 0 bases from J, with 17 bases between. Per germline, CDR1 MDHEN and CDR2 SYDVKM. The CDR3 sequence is CASSPDRPLYQETQYF. The CDR3 DNA reads TGTGCCAGCAGCCCCGACAGGCCCCTTTACCAAGAGACCCAGTACTTC. Looking up the rest from reference TRBV28 and TRBJ2-5 gives the full variable domain: DVKVTQSSRYLVKRTGEKVFLECVQDMDHENMFWYRQDPGLGLRLIYFSYDVKMKEKGDIPEGYSVSREKKERFSLILESASTNQTSMYLCASSPDRPLYQETQYFGPGTRLLVL.

This rearrangement joins TRBV7-3 to TRBJ2-3; D possibly corresponds to TRBD2 (6 bases). The CDR3 length is 16 residues. Germline assignment: CDR1 SGHTA and CDR2 FQGTGA. Trimming left V 3 bases short and J 2 bases short, with 15 bases between. Here the CDR3 DNA reads TGTGCCAGCAGCTTCCCCCGGGGGTACGACACAGATACGCAGTATTTT. Translation: CASSFPRGYDTDTQYF.

V is TRBV11-3 and J is TRBJ2-3; TRBD2 aligns across 9 bases. The germline gives CDR1 SGHNT, CDR2 YENEEA. The CDR3 has 17 amino acids. V dropped 3 bases and J dropped 0; count of bases not matched to a gene: 7. CDR3 in amino acids: CASSFFSGGHSTDTQYF. For the CDR3, the DNA is TGTGCCAGCAGCTTCTTCAGCGGGGGGCATAGCACAGATACGCAGTATTTT.

The gene calls are TRBV6-1 and TRBJ2-5, with 9 bases aligning to TRBD2. With 7 bases clipped from V and 4 bases from J, the junction kept 10 bases outside the gene matches. The CDR3 contains 15 residues. Germline loops: CDR1 MNHNS, CDR2 SASEGT. CDR3 sequence: CASKVAGGPGETQYF. The CDR3 DNA is TGTGCCAGCAAAGTTGCGGGGGGGCCGGGAGAGACCCAGTACTTC.

The V and J genes are TRBV28 and TRBJ2-5, with 9 bases identical to TRBD2. Germline V lookup: CDR1 MDHEN, CDR2 SYDVKM. V shed 2 bases and J 5 bases; nucleotides not matched to a gene: 6. The CDR3 is 15 amino acids. Here the CDR3 reads CASSLAGGPGETQYF. The CDR3 DNA is TGTGCCAGCAGTTTAGCGGGGGGGCCGGGTGAGACCCAGTACTTC.

This rearrangement joins TRBV5-8 to TRBJ1-4; D is possibly TRBD1 (5 bases). The ends were cut back, 0 bases at V and 5 bases at J, with 8 bases in the middle. The CDR3 totals 14 residues. CDR1 is SGHTS, CDR2 YDEGEE, per germline. CDR3 loop: CASSLANRNEKLFF. The CDR3 nucleotides are TGTGCCAGCAGCTTGGCAAACAGGAATGAAAAACTGTTTTTT.

This clone is a singleton in its sample. The chain carries TRBV7-8 and TRBJ2-2, with 11 bases matching TRBD1. Germline V CDR1 and CDR2: SGHVS, FQNEAQ. V lost 4 bases and J lost 3; bases outside the gene matches: 4. The CDR3 is 16 residues long. The CDR3 DNA reads as TGTGCCAGCAGCTCCGGGACAGGGGGGGACACCGGGGAGCTGTTTTTT. Translated: CASSSGTGGDTGELFF.